This TCR beta chain was found in a study of cytomegalovirus exposure and HLA in healthy donors. Overall study: Out of approximately 170 million T cells, an earlier analysis found fewer than 140 million unique TCR beta sequences in total. Of the donors genotyped, several hundred in all, about 81% fell in the Caucasian-associated ancestry cluster. Study observations and caveats: Some V segments, TRBV6-2 and TRBV6-3 among them, were indistinguishable and were therefore excluded. Association with HLA alleles at 0.05 false discovery rate was found for 16,951 TCR beta sequences in a later analysis.

PCR involved 60 Vbeta and 13 Jbeta primers. Profiling relied on immunoSEQ multiplex PCR, and the TCRdb table lists in-frame clones only, not all of them. This table has 150,000 to 200,000 clones, 80% to 90% appearing once. The CDR3 runs to 14 residues. Trimming removed 4 bases from V and 6 bases from J, with 13 bases in between. Germline assignment: CDR1 MNHNS and CDR2 SASEGT. Worth noting for this clone: The antigen remains unidentified.

Sequenced: PBMCs. The source is a middle-aged man in good health and CMV-seropositive. The rearrangement uses TRBV6-1 and TRBJ1-5; D is perhaps TRBD1 (6 bases). The CDR3 coding sequence is TGTGCCAGCAGTGGGGAACCAGGGGCTCAGCCCCAGCATTTT. It specifies CASSGEPGAQPQHF.